This record looks at one TCR beta chain sequence and its context. Its antigen is not identified. This sample is drawn from a study of early T cells in non-severe SARS-CoV-2 infection. Study-wide findings and caveats: VDJdb-based matching was biased toward anti-spike CD8 responses and missed private and CD4 specificities.

Unique molecular identifier tags were affixed to discrete cDNA molecules. TCRdb reanalysed the 5' RACE reads using MiXCR and keeps one entry per CDR3 protein. The sample consists of tens of thousands of distinct CDR3 sequences, approximately 12% of them appearing once. Germline CDR1 is SGHDT and CDR2 is YYEEEE. V was pared by 0 bases and J by 5 bases, with 20 bases between. The CDR3 is made up of 17 amino acids. The rearrangement links TRBV5-6 to TRBJ2-5; D may match TRBD1 or TRBD2 (5 bases each). Input material: whole blood. This TCR was recovered from an adult who was a healthcare worker with PCR-confirmed SARS-CoV-2 infection or an uninfected control (not recorded which). This CDR3 reads CASSLVRGASISETQYF. For the CDR3, the DNA is TGTGCCAGCAGCTTGGTACGGGGCGCATCAATTTCGGAGACCCAGTACTTC.